This T cell receptor beta chain was sequenced during a study of T cells in Graves' hyperthyroidism and ophthalmopathy. This CDR3 has 11 amino acids. The ends were cut back, 5 bases at V and 7 bases at J, with 6 bases in the middle. CDR1 is SGHTA and CDR2 is FQGNSA in the germline V gene. The patients, who ranged from 18 to 65 in age, presented with newly diagnosed hyperthyroidism lasting under 2 months. TCR beta CDR3 sequences were amplified from RNA transcripts. The TCR CDR3 was amplified in a first-round RT-PCR using the HTBI primer set. A single record per CDR3 protein comes from TCRdb applying MiXCR to the multiplex PCR reads. The sample shows about 200,000 distinct CDR3 sequences, about 17% of them seen only once.

The clonotype originates from a middle-aged man with Graves' hyperthyroidism. The chain is built from TRBV7-2 and TRBJ2-1; D is unclear. Sequencing was performed on blood. CDR3 region: CASSPSNEQFF. CDR3 sequence (DNA): TGTGCCAGCAGCCCCAGTAATGAGCAGTTCTTC.